This T cell receptor beta chain was retrieved from a study of metastatic and nonmetastatic thyroid tumors. Study background: Peripheral blood and tumor or nodule samples from malignant and benign thyroid patients were compared. Points from the study as a whole: For both blood and tumor, malignant thyroid tumors reportedly showed significantly higher TCR beta diversity than benign nodules did.

This clone was counted a few times. Its antigen is not identified. MiXCR reprocessed the PCR reads for TCRdb. The top ten hold about a tenth of the sample, which has some 41,000 clones, around 28% seen once. Patients were all untreated before their thyroid surgery. Trimming removed 5 bases from V and 5 bases from J, with 7 bases in between. The germline V gene has CDR1 MDHEN and CDR2 SYDVKM. The CDR3 has 11 amino acids. The receptor's source is a male donor with papillary thyroid cancer or a benign thyroid nodule (not recorded which). Some clones in this sample may be carry-over from other donors' samples. The gene calls are TRBV28 and TRBJ2-7; D is undetermined. Sample: blood. CDR3 amino acids: CASSVRHEQYF. In DNA, the CDR3 is TGTGCCAGCAGTGTCCGCCACGAGCAGTACTTC.